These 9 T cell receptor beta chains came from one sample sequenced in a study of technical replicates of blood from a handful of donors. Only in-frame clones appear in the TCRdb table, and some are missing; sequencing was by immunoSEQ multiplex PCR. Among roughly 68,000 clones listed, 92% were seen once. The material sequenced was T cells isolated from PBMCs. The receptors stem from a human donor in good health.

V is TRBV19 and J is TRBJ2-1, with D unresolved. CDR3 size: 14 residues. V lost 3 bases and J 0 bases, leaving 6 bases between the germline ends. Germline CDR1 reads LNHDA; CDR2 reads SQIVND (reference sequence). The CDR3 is CASSMLSSYNEQFF. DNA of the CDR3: TGTGCCAGTAGTATGTTGAGCTCCTACAATGAGCAGTTCTTC.

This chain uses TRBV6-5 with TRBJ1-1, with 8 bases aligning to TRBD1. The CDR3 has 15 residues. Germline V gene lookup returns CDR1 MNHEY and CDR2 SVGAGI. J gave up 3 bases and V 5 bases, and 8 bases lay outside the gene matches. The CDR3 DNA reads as TGTGCCAGCAGTCCTCTCCAGGGGGCGCACACTGAAGCTTTCTTT. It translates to CASSPLQGAHTEAFF.

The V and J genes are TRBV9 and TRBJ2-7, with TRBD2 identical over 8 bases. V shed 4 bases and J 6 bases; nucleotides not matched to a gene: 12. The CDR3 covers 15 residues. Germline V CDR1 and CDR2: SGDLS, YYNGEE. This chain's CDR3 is CASSLHSGMTSEQYF. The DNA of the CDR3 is TGTGCCAGCAGCCTACATAGCGGGATGACATCCGAGCAGTACTTC.

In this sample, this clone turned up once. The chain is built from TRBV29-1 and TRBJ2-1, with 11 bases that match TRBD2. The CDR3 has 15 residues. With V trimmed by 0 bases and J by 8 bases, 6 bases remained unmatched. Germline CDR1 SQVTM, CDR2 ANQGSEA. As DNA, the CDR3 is TGCAGCGTTGAAGAACTAGCGGGAGTACTCGATGAGCAGTTCTTC. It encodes CSVEELAGVLDEQFF.

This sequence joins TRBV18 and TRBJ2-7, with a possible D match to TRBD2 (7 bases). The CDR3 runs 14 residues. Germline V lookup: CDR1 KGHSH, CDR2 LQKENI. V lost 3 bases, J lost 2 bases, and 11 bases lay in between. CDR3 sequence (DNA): TGTGCCAGCTCACCGGGGGGGCCCACCTACGAGCAGTACTTC. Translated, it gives CASSPGGPTYEQYF.

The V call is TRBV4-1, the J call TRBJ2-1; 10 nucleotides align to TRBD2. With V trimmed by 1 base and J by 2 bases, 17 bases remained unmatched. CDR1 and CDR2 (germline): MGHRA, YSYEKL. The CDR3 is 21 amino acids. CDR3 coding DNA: TGCGCCAGCAGCCAAGGGCCTCTCGGGCACTCTGGACTAGCGGCCTACAATGAGCAGTTCTTC. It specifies CASSQGPLGHSGLAAYNEQFF.

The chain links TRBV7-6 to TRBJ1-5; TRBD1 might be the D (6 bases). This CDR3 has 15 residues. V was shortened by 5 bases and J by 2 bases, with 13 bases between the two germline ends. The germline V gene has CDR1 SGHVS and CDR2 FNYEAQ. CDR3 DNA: TGTGCCAGCAGCCCATCATGGACAGGCAATCAGCCCCAGCATTTT. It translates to CASSPSWTGNQPQHF.

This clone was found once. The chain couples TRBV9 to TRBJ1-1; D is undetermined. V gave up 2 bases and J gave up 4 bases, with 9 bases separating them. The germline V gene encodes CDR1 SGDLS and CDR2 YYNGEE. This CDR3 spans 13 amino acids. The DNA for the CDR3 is TGTGCCAGCAGCGTCGGGAGGAGCACTGAAGCTTTCTTT. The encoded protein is CASSVGRSTEAFF.

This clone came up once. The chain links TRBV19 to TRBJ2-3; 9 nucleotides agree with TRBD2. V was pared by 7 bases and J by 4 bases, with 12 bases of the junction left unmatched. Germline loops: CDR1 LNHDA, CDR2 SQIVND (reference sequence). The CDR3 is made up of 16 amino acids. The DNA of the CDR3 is TGTGCCAGTACCCTAGGGGCGGGAGGGCCCCCAGATACGCAGTATTTT. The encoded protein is CASTLGAGGPPDTQYF.